Listed here are 23 T cell receptor beta chains from one sample, sequenced in a study of blood T cell repertoires in COVID-19. Assay: immunoSEQ multiplex PCR; the TCRdb copy retains only in-frame clones and omits some. In the table there are some 200,000 clones, approximately 90% of which are singletons. Sequencing was carried out using PBMCs or T cells enriched from blood (not recorded which). These receptors came from a woman aged 25 to 45 who had recovered from COVID-19.

The chain uses TRBV27 and TRBJ1-5; D call uncertain. CDR3 length: 14 amino acids. V gave up 5 bases and J gave up 7 bases, with 15 bases separating them. The germline gives CDR1 MNHEY, CDR2 SMNVEV (reference sequence). CDR3 DNA sequence: TGTGCCAGCAGTCCGTTTACTGCGGGCCAGCCCCAGCATTTT. It encodes CASSPFTAGQPQHF.

The gene calls are TRBV15 and TRBJ1-2, with unresolved D. CDR3 length: 16 amino acids. V lost 0 bases, J lost 0 bases, and 11 bases lay in between. Germline CDR1 reads LNHNV; CDR2 reads YYDKDF (reference sequence). CDR3 coding DNA: TGTGCCACCAGCAGAGATAGAACAGCAACTAACTATGGCTACACCTTC. This sequence encodes CATSRDRTATNYGYTF.

The chain joins TRBV12-3 or TRBV12-4 to TRBJ2-2; D is uncertain. The CDR3 totals 11 residues. V lost 5 bases, J lost 4 bases, and 2 bases lay in between. CDR3 loop: CASSRTGELFF. CDR3 coding DNA: TGTGCCAGCAGTCGCACCGGGGAGCTGTTTTTT.

This clone has only a few counts. This chain joins TRBV30 and TRBJ2-7, with 9 positions matching TRBD1. The CDR3 runs to 14 residues. From germline, CDR1 is GTSNPN and CDR2 SVGIG (reference sequence). V was pared by 5 bases and J by 3 bases, with 8 bases of the junction left unmatched. In DNA, the CDR3 is TGTGCCTGGGGGGTAGGGACAGGGATCTACGAGCAGTACTTC. This gives the protein CAWGVGTGIYEQYF.

The chain joins TRBV7-3 to TRBJ2-5, with 9 bases lining up with TRBD1. The V gene's germline CDR1 is SGHTA and CDR2 FQGTGA. Unmatched junction bases numbered 0, after V lost 3 bases and J lost 4 bases. This CDR3 is built from 13 residues. In nucleotides, the CDR3 is TGTGCCAGCAGCTTGACAGGGGGAGAGACCCAGTACTTC. It encodes CASSLTGGETQYF.

This clone was recorded many times. The chain links TRBV5-1 to TRBJ2-7, with D perhaps TRBD2 (6 bases). CDR1 and CDR2 (germline): SGHRS, YFSETQ. The CDR3 consists of 13 residues. The V end lost 4 bases, the J end lost 6 bases, and 14 bases lay between the germline ends. The CDR3 protein is CASSPEGFGEQYF. CDR3 DNA sequence: TGCGCCAGCAGCCCGGAGGGGTTCGGCGAGCAGTACTTC.

The chain combines TRBV14 with TRBJ2-7; D remains unclear. V was shortened by 1 base and J by 3 bases, with 13 bases between the two germline ends. The CDR3 runs to 15 residues. Per germline, CDR1 SGHDN and CDR2 FVKESK. Here the CDR3 DNA reads TGTGCCAGCAGCCAAGGGCAGTTTAACGTCTACGAGCAGTACTTC. Amino acids: CASSQGQFNVYEQYF. The full variable domain, in which reference TRBV14 and TRBJ2-7 provide the parts outside the CDR3, is EAGVTQFPSHSVIEKGQTVTLRCDPISGHDNLYWYRRVMGKEIKFLLHFVKESKQDESGMPNNRFLAERTGGTYSTLKVQPAELEDSGVYFCASSQGQFNVYEQYFGPGTRLTVT.

Concerning this clone itself: One end of the junction is discordant with germline, which a read error may explain. The chain links TRBV30 to TRBJ1-2; weak D call: TRBD1 (6 bases). Per the germline V gene, CDR1 is GTSNPN and CDR2 is SVGIG (reference sequence). The CDR3 consists of 13 residues. CDR3 protein: CASSLGGRNGYTF. The CDR3 DNA reads TGTGCCTCGAGTCTGGGGGGGCGGAATGGCTACACCTTC.

The V call is TRBV6-6, the J call TRBJ2-5; D possibly corresponds to TRBD2 (5 bases). The CDR3 totals 14 residues. V lost 2 bases and J lost 5, with 12 bases in between. The germline V gene encodes CDR1 MNHNY and CDR2 SVGAGI (reference sequence). CDR3 amino acids: CASSYLGSGETQYF. As DNA, the CDR3 is TGTGCCAGCAGTTACCTTGGGAGTGGGGAGACCCAGTACTTC.

V gene TRBV28 combines with J gene TRBJ2-5; D possibly corresponds to TRBD2 (7 bases). This CDR3 spans 14 amino acids. Germline assignment: CDR1 MDHEN and CDR2 SYDVKM. The V end was cut by 6 bases, the J end by 4 bases, with 15 bases between. This chain's CDR3 is CASSPGGLGETQYF. DNA of the CDR3: TGTGCCAGCAGCCCGGGGGGCTTGGGAGAGACCCAGTACTTC.

The V and J genes are TRBV24-1 and TRBJ1-2; 9 bases fit TRBD1. V dropped 3 bases and J dropped 2; count of bases not matched to a gene: 6. CDR1 is KGHDR, CDR2 SFDVKD, per germline. This CDR3 spans 16 amino acids. The CDR3 sequence: CATSDVPGTGNYGYTF. The DNA of the CDR3 is TGTGCCACCAGTGATGTGCCCGGGACAGGGAACTATGGCTACACCTTC.

This chain connects TRBV29-1 to TRBJ1-2, with 8 bases fitting TRBD1. The CDR3 is 13 residues long. With 6 bases clipped from V and 2 bases from J, the junction kept 5 bases outside the gene matches. Germline V gives CDR1 SQVTM, CDR2 ANQGSEA. CDR3 bases: TGCAGCGTGGCAGGGGGCGAGAACTATGGCTACACCTTC. It is translated as CSVAGGENYGYTF.

The chain joins TRBV7-8 to TRBJ1-2; D might be TRBD1 (6 bases). The germline gives CDR1 SGHVS, CDR2 FQNEAQ. This CDR3 is built from 16 residues. The V end lost 1 base, the J end lost 7 bases, and 19 bases lay between the germline ends. The CDR3 bases are TGTGCCAGCAGCTTAGTTGGGGGGGCGGCGGTATCTGGCTACACCTTC. Translating it yields CASSLVGGAAVSGYTF.

The chain joins TRBV5-1 to TRBJ2-3; 10 nucleotides agree with TRBD2. CDR3 length: 15 amino acids. The V gene end was trimmed by 4 bases and the J gene end by 2 bases; junction bases not matched to a gene: 4. CDR1 is SGHRS, CDR2 YFSETQ, per germline. The CDR3 DNA reads TGCGCCAGCAGCAGAGGACTAGCGGCCACAGATACGCAGTATTTT. Translating it yields CASSRGLAATDTQYF.

The rearrangement links TRBV27 to TRBJ1-6, with D uncertain. Germline CDR1 and CDR2: MNHEY and SMNVEV (reference sequence). CDR3 length equals 12 residues. The V end was cut by 4 bases, the J end by 9 bases, with 7 bases between. The CDR3 sequence is CASSSPGSPLHF. The DNA for the CDR3 is TGTGCCAGCAGTTCCCCAGGTTCACCCCTCCACTTT.

The chain links TRBV27 to TRBJ2-1, with D perhaps matching TRBD2 (7 bases). Germline V gives CDR1 MNHEY, CDR2 SMNVEV (reference sequence). Trimming left V 5 bases short and J 4 bases short, with 15 bases between. This CDR3 region has 15 residues. Written as DNA, the CDR3 is TGTGCCAGCAGTCTAGGGGGGGCCCAATACAATGAGCAGTTCTTC. As protein: CASSLGGAQYNEQFF.

A note on this clone: Other DNA variants within this sample encode the same CDR3. V usage is TRBV7-2 and J usage is TRBJ1-2, with 8 bases that match TRBD1. The V gene's germline CDR1 is SGHTA and CDR2 FQGNSA. The CDR3 is 15 residues long. The ends lost 5 bases at V and 0 bases at J; junction bases unmatched: 5. CDR3: CASSLNRGANYGYTF. CDR3 nucleotide sequence: TGTGCCAGCAGCCTTAACAGGGGGGCTAACTATGGCTACACCTTC.

The V call is TRBV10-3, the J call TRBJ2-1, with 11 bases lining up with TRBD2. V was pared by 0 bases and J by 9 bases, with 16 bases of the junction left unmatched. Germline assignment: CDR1 ENHRY and CDR2 SYGVKD. The CDR3 totals 19 residues. The CDR3 DNA reads as TGTGCCATCAGTGAGTCTCCACTAGCGGGAGAAGCCACCCCCAGTGAGCAGTTCTTC. Its translation is CAISESPLAGEATPSEQFF.

This sequence joins TRBV5-4 and TRBJ2-7; a possible D gene is TRBD1 (5 bases). The germline V and J ends were trimmed by 1 base and 2 bases, with 13 bases remaining between them. Germline CDR1 is SGHNT and CDR2 is YYREEE (reference sequence). The CDR3 runs to 15 residues. This CDR3 is CASSLLGHSPYEQYF. CDR3 bases: TGTGCCAGCAGCTTGTTAGGACACTCACCCTACGAGCAGTACTTC. The entire variable domain, with the rest obtained from reference TRBV5-4 and TRBJ2-7, is as follows: ETGVTQSPTHLIKTRGQQVTLRCSSQSGHNTVSWYQQALGQGPQFIFQYYREEENGRGNFPPRFSGLQFPNYSSELNVNALELDDSALYLCASSLLGHSPYEQYFGPGTRLTVT.

This clone was observed once. This chain uses TRBV6-6 with TRBJ1-2; maybe TRBD1 (6 bases). Germline values: CDR1 MNHNY, CDR2 SVGAGI (reference sequence). The V end was cut by 0 bases, the J end by 2 bases, with 13 bases between. This CDR3 region has 16 residues. CDR3 DNA sequence: TGTGCCAGCAGTTACTCTGGGGGCGGCTACAACTATGGCTACACCTTC. Protein product: CASSYSGGGYNYGYTF.

This chain uses TRBV15 with TRBJ2-1, with 11 positions matching TRBD2. The length of the CDR3 is 16 residues. V lost 0 bases and J lost 9; bases outside the gene matches: 7. The germline gives CDR1 LNHNV, CDR2 YYDKDF (reference sequence). CDR3 region: CATSRDTLAGGGEQFF. CDR3 bases: TGTGCCACCAGCAGAGATACCCTAGCGGGAGGAGGTGAGCAGTTCTTC.

J is TRBJ1-3 and V is TRBV19, with TRBD1 as a possible D gene (6 bases). CDR3 size: 16 residues. The germline CDR1 and CDR2 sequences are LNHDA and SQIVND (reference sequence). Deletions cut 5 bases from V and 3 bases from J, with 17 bases between. The DNA of the CDR3 is TGTGCCAGTAGTGCTGAACAGGGAAGAAGTGGAAACACCATATATTTT. It yields the protein CASSAEQGRSGNTIYF.

On this clone: A read error may produce the germline difference seen at one junction end. The DNA for the CDR3 is TGCGCTGGCGGACAGTGGAATGAAAAACTGTTTTTT. This encodes CAGGQWNEKLFF. V and J are TRBV7-9 and TRBJ1-4, with D possibly TRBD1 on 6 matching bases. This CDR3 is built from 12 residues. The germline gives CDR1 SEHNR, CDR2 FQNEAQ (reference sequence).